The subject of this entry is one TCR beta chain. It lacks a known antigen. No much larger clonotype is one base removed from it; base qualities were not supplied. This record comes from a study of blood T cell repertoires in COVID-19 (dated by TCRdb to about 2020). Broadly, across the study: Samples covering the acute and convalescent phases of COVID-19 were provided by collaborators in the United States, Italy and Spain. The material from the prospective study consisted of cDNA or gDNA derived from T cells, B-cell-depleted T cells, or PBMCs. Deeply sampled blood TCRbeta repertoires from subjects exposed to, actively infected with, or recovered from COVID-19 were included in the dataset. The repertoires were released in a freely available public database meant as a resource for research on the immune response to SARS-CoV-2. The samples were drawn from two sources: the first 160 participants of the ongoing ImmuneRACE study, and 1,254 subjects contributed by 6 global collaborators. A de-identified subject ID, COVID-19 status, age in years and sex were almost always included in the sample metadata. HLA class I and class II types, where available, came from metadata supplied by the sample provider rather than from assay-based typing. Overall results and qualifications from the work: How much clinical and demographic metadata was included differed by source and by participant, and the metadata was provided uncurated.

Each collaborating institution followed its own protocols to collect whole blood in K2EDTA tubes. For TCRbeta analysis, collaborators shipped samples as frozen whole blood, isolated PBMCs, or DNA extracted from either of those sample types. V is reduced by 5 bases and J by 7 bases, leaving a spacing of 12 bases between them. The CDR3 sequence holds 11 residues, the cysteine and phenylalanine included. The sequence is cut down to CDR3 DNA, 33 bases in frame from base 1. Looking up the germline V gene yields CDR1 SQVTM and CDR2 ANQGSEA. TCRbeta CDR3 regions were amplified from genomic DNA by means of the immunoSEQ Assay, a bias-controlled multiplex PCR. Processing in the source paper ran as follows. The number of nucleated cells in each sample was estimated by amplification of reference gene primers within the assay. To quantify the absolute abundance of each unique TCRbeta CDR3 rearrangement, sequence reads were collapsed and filtered. For each sample, productive Simpson clonality was calculated as the square root of Simpson's diversity index across productive rearrangements. Drawn from immuneACCESS, this table holds only the in-frame rearrangements with V and J called that TCRdb kept. Clones are partly lost; checked studies trace under half to an unresolved V gene and leave the rest unexplained. From that table come the V and J calls and clone size; the DNA was used to work out D and trimming. For this sample there are 65,000 to 90,000 clones; 80% to 90% appear just once. Clones ranked in the top ten supply 4% to 5.5% of the sample.

The rearrangement joined TRBV29-1 to TRBJ2-7; the D region possibly corresponds to TRBD2 (5 bases align). This TCR was sampled from a human donor in a cohort sampled during active COVID-19. Sample: peripheral blood. The CDR3 protein: CSVRGSGEQYF. The DNA sequence reads TGCAGCGTTCGGGGATCGGGGGAGCAGTACTTC.